This T cell receptor beta chain was captured in a study of cytomegalovirus exposure and HLA in healthy donors. Broader study findings: The sole available immune exposure information was CMV serostatus. Approximately 18,000 TCR beta sequences were associated with HLA alleles at 0.05 false discovery rate in a later analysis. In a later analysis, an Asian-associated ancestry cluster reportedly showed fewer N-insertions than the roughly 730-donor mean.

13 Jbeta primers and 60 Vbeta primers were used for the PCR. Authors' methods: In a later analysis, 75 million to 85 million unique TCR beta chains included roughly 11 million shared by two or more donors. Libraries were prepared by immunoSEQ multiplex PCR; TCRdb keeps only in-frame clonotypes and omits some of them. V and J calls and clone size are given by that table; D and trimming were obtained from the DNA. The profile covers 100,000 or so clones, with around 85% appearing a single time and 3.5% to 5% taken by the ten largest. To note about this clone: Its antigen is unidentified.

The germline V gene encodes CDR1 SGHVS and CDR2 FNYEAQ. Deletions cut 1 base from V and 5 bases from J, with 17 bases between. There are 16 residues in the CDR3. This TCR derives from a man younger than 45 in good health and CMV-seronegative. Input material: PBMCs. The chain uses TRBV7-6 and TRBJ2-5, with a tentative D call TRBD1 (6 bases). CDR3 bases: TGTGCCAGCAGCTTAGAAGGAGGACAGATTAGGGAGACCCAGTACTTC. This sequence encodes CASSLEGGQIRETQYF.